Given below is one T cell receptor (beta chain) in context. Its antigen remains unknown. TCRdb re-called the 5' RACE reads; one entry per CDR3 protein, DNA not given. Its listing shows 440,000 or so distinct CDR3 sequences. The data are from a study of T cells expressing NK-cell markers. The wider study: It was sorted CD3+CD56-NKG2C+, CD3+CD56+NKG2C- and CD3+CD56+NKG2C+ T cells that provided the TCR beta repertoires. Broader study findings: There were a handful of donors in whom these clonotypes also led the CD3+CD56-NKG2C+ fraction.

This CDR3 spans 14 amino acids. Sequenced material: blood T cells: a sorted CD56 or NKG2C T cell subset, CD4+ or CD8+ T cells, or bulk PBMC T cells (not recorded which). The receptor was derived from a woman aged 18-69 years in good health. The gene calls are TRBV12-3 or TRBV12-4 and TRBJ2-5. The CDR3 here is CASSLSRTKETQYF.